This entry describes one T cell receptor beta chain. What this receptor recognizes is not known. Per-base quality was not reported, and no clone a single base away is much larger than it. In the paper's terms, the time point label means: 20 to 30 months on ibrutinib. For TCR beta library preparation, about 2 micrograms of genomic DNA was extracted from cryopreserved PBMCs. Longitudinal blood samples from CLL patients receiving ibrutinib monotherapy were subjected to high-throughput TCR beta sequencing. Patients were enrolled in a phase 2 open-label single-center ibrutinib monotherapy trial. This sample is drawn from a study of cytotoxic CD8 clonotypes in ibrutinib-treated CLL (dated by TCRdb to 2020 to 2023). In the study overall: In this cohort, around 15 patients were treatment-naive and roughly ten were relapsed/refractory, while about 18 had unmutated IGHV. Partial responses were observed in roughly 24 patients and complete responses in 2; after a median follow-up of 68 months, remission was maintained in about 15 patients and progression was observed in about twelve. Samples at response were collected after a median of about 12 months of treatment, with a range of about 6 to 36 months. On average, each sample yielded hundreds of thousands of productive templates and over 90,000 productive rearrangements. Of the roughly 90 people in the trial, approximately 26 had longitudinal samples available. Cryopreserved peripheral blood mononuclear cells were obtained prior to treatment, at the time of response, and at either disease progression or sustained remission. All remission and progressive disease samples were collected while patients were still receiving ibrutinib. Study-wide conclusions, independent of this receptor: Baseline clonality exceeded that of age-matched healthy donors and correlated strongly with circulating CD8+ T-cell counts. Lymph node repertoires were not examined, and the timing of sampling was not matched between patients in sustained remission and those whose disease progressed. Public clonotypes were found to be uncommon and were observed to contract or remain stable during treatment; the increase in clonality was shown to reflect expansion of private clonotypes at ibrutinib response. Clonality increased at ibrutinib response, stayed stable in sustained remission, and fell back toward baseline at progression.

The CDR3, from cysteine to phenylalanine, totals 15 residues. Only the CDR3 portion is preserved as DNA: 45 bases, with reading frame beginning at the first base. Taken from the germline V gene, the CDR1 and CDR2 loops are KGHSH and LQKENI. Between the V and J ends, shortened by 2 bases and 2 bases respectively, the junction contains 13 bases. Each clonotype received, on average, roughly 9.6x coverage in deep resolution sequencing performed on a MiSeq, where the target depth lay between 1 in 1 million and 1 in 200,000 T cells. The immunoSEQ hsTCRB Kit was used to generate TCR beta libraries. Processing in the source paper ran as follows. Data were analyzed with ImmunoSEQ Data Assistant and ImmunoSEQ Analyzer, with V, D and J genes assigned per IMGT definitions. Clonality, which ranges from 0 to 1, was calculated by subtracting the normalized Shannon entropy of productive rearrangement frequencies from one. Only overrepresented clonotypes making up at least 0.05% of each patient's repertoire were included in the public clonotype analysis. Approximately 14 age-matched healthy donor repertoires from immuneACCESS served as clonality controls. TCRdb stores this immuneACCESS table with in-frame sequences only. Part of the clones is absent; in the studies checked, under half of the shortfall reflects unresolved V genes, and no reason is known for the rest. V and J calls and clone size are given by that table; D and trimming were obtained from the DNA. This sample comprises around 250,000 clones, under 75% of them detected only once. Of the sample, 15% to 19% is held by the ten largest clones.

The clonotype comes from a human donor with chronic lymphocytic leukemia. Sequenced here: PBMCs, sampled after 24 months of ibrutinib treatment. The V and J genes are TRBV18 and TRBJ2-7; the D gene is perhaps TRBD1, on 5 matching bases. The sequenced DNA is TGTGCCAGCTCACCATCGGCAGGGATTACCTACGAGCAGTACTTC. Its coded protein is CASSPSAGITYEQYF.